One and the same sample provided the 21 T cell receptor beta chains below, sequenced in a study of response to subunit inactivated influenza vaccine (dated by TCRdb to between 2017 and 2018). Receptor libraries were prepared by RT-PCR. The sequencing machine was an Illumina HiSeq 2500. The public reads were run again by TCRdb, first through fastp at Q25 and then through MiXCR, and only productive beta chains were kept. Rows are combined by CDR3 protein, so each entry shows the most common genes and DNA. A total of hundreds of thousands of distinct CDR3 sequences appear in this sample, over 9% of them only once. Of the sample, approximately 10% falls within the top ten clones. These data were also filed under a second study, of T cells expressing NK-cell markers. The other study reports the following: TCR beta cDNA libraries were prepared using 5'RACE template switching, which introduced a universal primer site and unique molecular identifiers.

The material was PBMCs from blood, obtained on the day of vaccination. All receptors derive from a man aged 45 to 65 who received an inactivated influenza vaccine. Donor details come from another sample of the same person, matched by shared clones.

This clonotype was found many times. The genes are TRBV6-1 and TRBJ1-5, with unresolved D. Trimming took off 6 bases at V and 1 base at J, with 10 bases between the two ends. Per the germline V gene, CDR1 is MNHNS and CDR2 is SASEGT. This CDR3 has 14 amino acids. The CDR3, as DNA: TGTGCCAGCAGCGTACAAGGGAGCAATCAGCCCCAGCATTTT. This sequence encodes CASSVQGSNQPQHF.

The chain couples TRBV29-1 to TRBJ1-3; no definite D call. The ends were cut back, 6 bases at V and 2 bases at J, with 11 bases in the middle. The CDR3 totals 13 residues. CDR1 and CDR2 (germline): SQVTM, ANQGSEA. The CDR3, as DNA: TGCAGCGTCCGGGCCGGGACTGGAAACACCATATATTTT. Its translation: CSVRAGTGNTIYF.

This clonotype was observed a few times. The chain couples TRBV15 to TRBJ2-1; no firm D call. Germline V gene sequence: CDR1 LNHNV, CDR2 YYDKDF (reference sequence). The CDR3 is 12 residues long. Trimming removed 1 base from V and 9 bases from J, with 7 bases in between. The CDR3 coding sequence is TGTGCCACCAGCAGAGTTGGGTTTGAGCAGTTCTTC. This translates into CATSRVGFEQFF.

The chain combines TRBV7-2 with TRBJ2-2; 8 positions agree with TRBD2. Germline CDR1 and CDR2: SGHTA and FQGNSA. V lost 7 bases, J lost 5 bases, and 12 bases stayed unmatched. This CDR3 is 16 amino acids long. The CDR3 region is CASTHGRGAKTGELFF. The CDR3 region has the DNA TGTGCCAGCACACATGGGCGGGGGGCCAAGACCGGGGAGCTGTTTTTT.

The J gene is TRBJ1-2, the V gene TRBV7-2, with D perhaps matching TRBD1 (5 bases). The CDR3 runs 16 residues. From germline, CDR1 is SGHTA and CDR2 FQGNSA. The ends were cut back, 5 bases at V and 5 bases at J, with 21 bases in the middle. CDR3 DNA: TGTGCCAGCAGCGTATCTTGGACATCGACACCATATGGCTACACCTTC. This translates into CASSVSWTSTPYGYTF.

Concerning this clonotype itself: The germline gene is not matched at one end of the junction; a read error may be the cause. The chain couples TRBV7-7 to TRBJ2-1, with 8 bases that match TRBD2. The CDR3 contains 15 residues. CDR1 SSHAT and CDR2 FNYEAQ come from the germline V gene (reference sequence). CDR3 sequence (DNA): TGTGCTAGCAGCTTAGGTGTAGCGGGAAACAATGAGCAGTTCTTC. It is translated as CASSLGVAGNNEQFF.

In its sample, this clonotype was seen a few times. The chain links TRBV7-2 to TRBJ2-3; 8 bases fit TRBD2. The junction had 9 bases not matched to a gene; V was cut back by 5 bases and J by 5 bases. Germline CDR1 is SGHTA and CDR2 is FQGNSA. This CDR3 is built from 15 residues. The CDR3, as DNA: TGTGCCAGCAGCCTAAACGGGGGGGCCATAGATACGCAGTATTTT. The encoded protein is CASSLNGGAIDTQYF. Supplemented by reference TRBV7-2 and TRBJ2-3, the full variable domain reads GAGVSQSPSNKVTEKGKDVELRCDPISGHTALYWYRQSLGQGLEFLIYFQGNSAPDKSGLPSDRFSAERTGGSVSTLTIQRTQQEDSAVYLCASSLNGGAIDTQYFGPGTRLTVL.

The chain uses TRBV6-2 or TRBV6-3 and TRBJ2-1; no definite D call. V dropped 8 bases and J dropped 0 bases, with 11 bases sitting between them. The CDR3 runs 14 residues. Germline V gene sequence: CDR1 MNHEY, CDR2 SVGEGT. Written as DNA, the CDR3 is TGTGCCAGCGAAATGCCAGGCTCCTACAATGAGCAGTTCTTC. Amino acid sequence: CASEMPGSYNEQFF.

This clonotype was seen repeatedly, ten times or more. This chain uses TRBV6-5 with TRBJ1-3; D is ambiguous. V lost 0 bases and J lost 2, with 14 bases in between. Germline loops: CDR1 MNHEY, CDR2 SVGAGI. The CDR3 is made up of 17 amino acids. The CDR3 sequence is CASSYSTAPGPGNTIYF. The CDR3, as DNA: TGTGCCAGCAGTTACTCAACAGCCCCGGGTCCTGGAAACACCATATATTTT.

In this sample, this clonotype turned up many times. The chain employs TRBV4-2 and TRBJ2-7, with a possible D match to TRBD2 (6 bases). This CDR3 spans 15 amino acids. Trimming removed 1 base at V and 0 bases at J, with 10 bases between. Germline CDR1 and CDR2: LGHNA and YNFKEQ. CDR3 protein: CASSQVIGSSYEQYF. CDR3 in DNA: TGTGCCAGCAGCCAAGTTATCGGGAGCTCCTACGAGCAGTACTTC.

This clonotype was detected only a few times. This chain links TRBV3-1 with TRBJ2-7; 7 nucleotides line up with TRBD2. Germline CDR1 and CDR2: LGHDT and YNNKEL (reference sequence). J gave up 3 bases and V 6 bases, and 17 bases lay outside the gene matches. The CDR3 has 17 amino acids. This CDR3 reads CASSPLRGGRNHYEQYF. The CDR3 DNA reads as TGTGCCAGCAGTCCACTCCGGGGCGGGAGAAACCACTACGAGCAGTACTTC.

This clonotype was picked up a small number of times. The V call is TRBV7-9, the J call TRBJ2-1; TRBD2 agrees at 10 bases. V trimming: 5 bases; J trimming: 7 bases; junction bases outside the gene matches: 11. The CDR3 extends over 16 amino acids. Germline CDR1 and CDR2: SEHNR and FQNEAQ (reference sequence). CDR3 protein: CASSAASGSGLNEQFF. CDR3 bases: TGTGCCAGCAGCGCCGCTAGCGGGAGTGGGCTAAATGAGCAGTTCTTC.

This clonotype has only a few counts. The V and J genes are TRBV29-1 and TRBJ2-3; weak D call: TRBD1 (6 bases). Deletions cut 8 bases from V and 6 bases from J, with 12 bases between. The CDR3 is 11 residues long. The germline CDR1 and CDR2 sequences are SQVTM and ANQGSEA. The CDR3 loop reads CSTRGWDTQYF. The CDR3, as DNA: TGCAGCACCAGGGGATGGGATACGCAGTATTTT.

The chain uses TRBV24-1 and TRBJ2-1; no clear D. Germline V gene sequence: CDR1 KGHDR, CDR2 SFDVKD. This CDR3 comprises 12 residues. V was shortened by 1 base and J by 11 bases, with 8 bases between the two germline ends. In nucleotides, the CDR3 is TGTGCCACCAGTGATTTTCGGCTGAAGCAGTTCTTC. It encodes CATSDFRLKQFF.

The table lists this clonotype with a few counts. The chain carries TRBV4-3 and TRBJ2-7; either TRBD1 or TRBD2 may fit D (5 bases each). The germline CDR1 and CDR2 sequences are LGHNA and YSLEER. V lost 4 bases to trimming and J lost 4 bases, with 20 bases between them. The CDR3 runs to 16 residues. CDR3 region: CASSPGARDSLYEQYF. The CDR3 nucleotides read TGCGCCAGCAGCCCCGGGGCCAGGGATTCCCTTTACGAGCAGTACTTC.

This clonotype turned up a few times. The chain employs TRBV29-1 and TRBJ2-1, with 9 bases that match TRBD2. The CDR3 runs 15 residues. V lost 5 bases to trimming and J lost 9 bases; unmatched junction nucleotides: 14. Germline CDR1 and CDR2: SQVTM and ANQGSEA. This chain's CDR3 is CSVPSAAGGPGEQFF. DNA of the CDR3: TGCAGCGTTCCTAGCGCAGCGGGGGGCCCCGGTGAGCAGTTCTTC.

This clonotype was picked up a small number of times. V usage is TRBV9 and J usage is TRBJ1-1, with a possible D match to TRBD1 (5 bases). Trimming removed 4 bases from V and 9 bases from J, with 13 bases in between. This CDR3 is built from 12 residues. Germline CDR1 is SGDLS and CDR2 is YYNGEE. The CDR3, as DNA: TGTGCCAGCAGCCCCACCGGGGGGAAAGCTTTCTTT. Its protein is CASSPTGGKAFF.

This chain connects TRBV10-3 to TRBJ2-5; possible D gene TRBD1, 5 bases. V was trimmed by 4 bases and J by 4 bases, leaving 13 bases between them. CDR3 length: 14 residues. Germline V lookup: CDR1 ENHRY, CDR2 SYGVKD. The CDR3 nucleotides read TGTGCCATCAGTGTCAGGGTCGGTGGAGAGACCCAGTACTTC. Its protein product is CAISVRVGGETQYF.

The V and J genes are TRBV20-1 and TRBJ1-6; the match to TRBD1 covers 7 bases. V shed 3 bases, J shed 4 bases, and the junction held 3 bases outside the gene matches. Germline V lookup: CDR1 DFQATT, CDR2 SNEGSKA (reference sequence). The length of the CDR3 is 14 residues. Written as DNA, the CDR3 is TGCAGTGCTAGGTTGACAGGGTATAATTCACCCCTCCACTTT. It specifies CSARLTGYNSPLHF.

This chain connects TRBV29-1 to TRBJ1-5, with D maybe TRBD1 (5 bases). V lost 2 bases to trimming and J lost 1 base, with 18 bases between them. Germline V CDR1 and CDR2: SQVTM, ANQGSEA. The CDR3 contains 17 residues. The chain's CDR3 is CSVEKVDERGSNQPQHF. The CDR3 DNA reads as TGCAGCGTTGAAAAGGTTGATGAAAGGGGAAGCAATCAGCCCCAGCATTTT.

The chain links TRBV15 to TRBJ2-1; D is uncertain. V dropped 0 bases and J dropped 2 bases, with 11 bases sitting between them. The germline V gene encodes CDR1 LNHNV and CDR2 YYDKDF (reference sequence). The length of the CDR3 is 16 residues. The CDR3 DNA follows: TGTGCCACCAGCAGAGACGACTGGCCTCCCTACAATGAGCAGTTCTTC. Protein product: CATSRDDWPPYNEQFF.